Below are 10 T cell receptor beta chains sequenced from a single sample in a study of cytomegalovirus exposure and HLA in healthy donors. The PCR was carried out with 60 Vbeta primers and 13 Jbeta primers. Using immunoSEQ multiplex PCR, the repertoire was profiled, and TCRdb retains in-frame clones only, with some absent. The sample holds 60,000 to 65,000 clones, over 60% seen once. The sequencing input was PBMCs. Receptors were obtained from a man over 45 in good health and CMV-seropositive.

This clone turned up a few times. This chain joins TRBV9 and TRBJ1-1; D remains unclear. Germline CDR1 is SGDLS and CDR2 is YYNGEE. The CDR3 runs 15 residues. Trimming stripped 0 bases from V and 5 bases from J, with 14 bases between. The CDR3 sequence: CASSVGKGGRTEAFF. The CDR3 region has the DNA TGTGCCAGCAGCGTAGGCAAGGGAGGTAGGACTGAAGCTTTCTTT.

This clone was counted between two and nine times. J is TRBJ2-2 and V is TRBV5-4, with 7 bases fitting TRBD2. Unmatched junction bases numbered 5, after V lost 3 bases and J lost 0 bases. Germline lookup yields CDR1 SGHNT and CDR2 YYREEE (reference sequence). The CDR3 has 16 residues. CDR3 amino acids: CASSSSGRPNTGELFF. DNA of the CDR3: TGTGCCAGCAGCTCGTCCGGGAGGCCGAACACCGGGGAGCTGTTTTTT.

A word on this clone: This likely comes from a read error, as the CDR3 has no conserved phenylalanine or tryptophan at its end. The chain is built from TRBV5-1 and TRBJ1-6, with 8 positions matching TRBD1. This CDR3 contains 14 residues. Germline lookup yields CDR1 SGHRS and CDR2 YFSETQ. V shed 0 bases and J 9 bases; nucleotides not matched to a gene: 2. CDR3 bases: TGCGCCAGCAGCTTGGCTCAGGGGGCTTCACCCCTCCACGTT. Its protein product is CASSLAQGASPLHV.

In its sample, this clone ranks as medium-sized. V and J are TRBV4-1 and TRBJ2-3, with 9 bases fitting TRBD2. The V gene end was trimmed by 1 base and the J gene end by 7 bases; junction bases not matched to a gene: 9. Germline loops: CDR1 MGHRA, CDR2 YSYEKL. The CDR3 has 16 residues. The DNA for the CDR3 is TGCGCCAGCAGCCAAGCTTTTAGCGGGAGAGGGAATACGCAGTATTTT. Amino acids: CASSQAFSGRGNTQYF.

The chain links TRBV28 to TRBJ1-1; TRBD1 agrees at 9 bases. The germline V gene has CDR1 MDHEN and CDR2 SYDVKM. V dropped 7 bases and J dropped 0; count of bases not matched to a gene: 9. The CDR3 runs to 16 residues. The CDR3 nucleotides read TGTGCCAGCATAGACAGGGGGGGTTCCATGAACACTGAAGCTTTCTTT. This encodes CASIDRGGSMNTEAFF.

This clone was picked up one time. The V gene is TRBV27, the J gene TRBJ2-7; 10 nucleotides align to TRBD2. Germline assignment: CDR1 MNHEY and CDR2 SMNVEV (reference sequence). J was trimmed by 3 bases and V by 2 bases; bases with no gene match: 4. The CDR3 length is 15 residues. The CDR3 loop is CASSLTTSGFYEQYF. The CDR3 DNA reads TGTGCCAGCAGTTTAACGACTAGCGGGTTCTACGAGCAGTACTTC.

The CDR3 reads CASSKTVGTEAFF. The CDR3, as DNA: TGTGCCAGCAGCAAAACCGTCGGCACTGAAGCTTTCTTT. The gene calls are TRBV4-2 and TRBJ1-1; D unclear. CDR1 is LGHNA and CDR2 is YNFKEQ in the germline V gene. V lost 5 bases, J lost 4 bases, and 11 bases lay in between. The CDR3 extends over 13 amino acids.

The chain has TRBV10-2 and TRBJ2-7, with 9 bases matching TRBD1. V was clipped by 8 bases and J by 1 base; unmatched bases: 12. The CDR3 totals 16 residues. CDR1 WSHSY and CDR2 SAAADI come from the germline V gene. The DNA for the CDR3 is TGCGCCAGCTGTGGACATGGACAGGGGAATTCCTACGAGCAGTACTTC. Protein: CASCGHGQGNSYEQYF.

CDR3 in amino acids: CASSGQGKETDTQYF. The CDR3 DNA follows: TGTGCCAGCAGCGGGCAGGGGAAGGAGACAGATACGCAGTATTTT. The rearrangement joins TRBV9 to TRBJ2-3, with D possibly matching TRBD1 (6 bases). CDR1 is SGDLS and CDR2 is YYNGEE in the germline V gene. V was cut by 3 bases and J by 3 bases, with 14 bases left in between. The length of the CDR3 is 15 residues.

This chain uses TRBV6-6 with TRBJ1-1; a possible D gene is TRBD1 (5 bases). The V gene lost 1 base and the J gene lost 1 base, with 13 bases spanning the gap. The length of the CDR3 is 16 residues. The germline V gene encodes CDR1 MNHNY and CDR2 SVGAGI (reference sequence). CDR3 sequence reads: CASSYLDNAPNTEAFF. The CDR3 nucleotides read TGTGCCAGCAGTTACTTGGACAACGCTCCGAACACTGAAGCTTTCTTT.